The clone carrying this TCR beta chain was seen a handful of times. As yet, its antigen is unknown. Treatment: approximately nine-day PBMC culture with coronavirus spike peptide pools or control peptides (ViraFEST assay). The authors swapped half the medium for fresh IL-2 medium on days 3 and 7. Oncomine TCR Beta short-read sequencing was applied to DNA from cultured CD4+ T cells. Each CDR3 protein is one row after TCRdb ran MiXCR on the PCR reads. Of over 10,000 distinct CDR3 sequences listed, 30% to 35% are singletons. This sample is drawn from a study of vaccination and CD4 T cells after COVID-19. The wider study: Overlapping SARS-CoV-2, HCoV-NL63, HCoV-OC43 and HCoV-229E spike peptides were used to stimulate cells.

The sequence was collected from a human donor who had recovered from COVID-19. Sequencing was done on a sample of CD4+ T cells from blood, cultured in vitro.

The CDR3 here is CSASGTDTQYF. In DNA form, the CDR3 reads TGCAGTGCATCCGGCACAGATACGCAGTATTTT. The chain uses TRBV20-1 and TRBJ2-3; D remains ambiguous. The CDR3 has 11 residues. The V end lost 6 bases, the J end lost 1 base, and 5 bases lay between the germline ends. CDR1 is DFQATT and CDR2 is SNEGSKA in the germline V gene (reference sequence).